This paragraph covers one TCR beta chain sequence. The record originates from a study of blood T cell repertoires in COVID-19. About the study: Sites across the United States, Italy and Spain contributed samples from acute and convalescent COVID-19.

How the authors handled the data: By means of reference gene primer amplification, nucleated cell counts were estimated. This table comes from immunoSEQ multiplex PCR, and its TCRdb copy is limited to in-frame clones, with some not included. D and trimming were read from the DNA, whereas the V and J calls and clone size are those reported in that table. This sample has fewer than 250,000 clones; around 89% occur once, and the top ten carry around 4.8%. V shed 3 bases and J shed 0 bases, with 8 bases lying between them. This CDR3 is 14 amino acids long. Germline V gene sequence: CDR1 MNHEY, CDR2 SVGEGT.

The chain uses TRBV6-2 or TRBV6-3 and TRBJ1-1, with D uncertain. This TCR was sampled from a human donor in a cohort sampled during active COVID-19. Sequences were obtained from peripheral blood. The CDR3 nucleotides are TGTGCCAGCAGTTATGGGCGCTTGAACACTGAAGCTTTCTTT. Amino acids: CASSYGRLNTEAFF.